The text below deals with one T cell receptor (beta chain). Assay: immunoSEQ multiplex PCR; the TCRdb copy retains only in-frame clones and omits some. Altogether some 300,000 clones are present, about 91% being singletons, with the ten largest covering 6.9%. The sample originates from a study of blood T cell repertoires in COVID-19. The sample was peripheral blood. The source is a woman in her twenties or thirties who had recovered from COVID-19.

This CDR3 is CASSLSPGTGSYEQYF. CDR3 nucleotide sequence: TGTGCCAGCAGTTTATCGCCCGGGACAGGATCCTACGAGCAGTACTTC. The chain uses TRBV27 and TRBJ2-7, with TRBD1 matching 8 bases. The CDR3 loop spans 16 amino acids. The germline V gene encodes CDR1 MNHEY and CDR2 SMNVEV (reference sequence). The J segment lost 1 base and the V segment lost 0 bases, leaving 5 bases of the junction unmatched.